This is a list of T cell receptor beta chains from one sample in a study of cytomegalovirus exposure and HLA in healthy donors. This table comes from immunoSEQ multiplex PCR, and its TCRdb copy is limited to in-frame clones, with some not included. The sample carries over 120,000 clones, around 80% recorded once. Source material: PBMCs. The receptor source for this set is a woman aged 25 to 39 in good health and CMV-seronegative. Each CDR3 is given with its conserved first and last residue. D genes are given only for firm matches.

D: NA
V: TRBV5-4
J: TRBJ2-7
CDR3: CASSPRTNSYEQYF

D: NA
V: TRBV4-1
J: TRBJ1-6
CDR3: CASSQGAFRGIDSPLHF

D: TRBD2
V: TRBV7-7
J: TRBJ2-2
CDR3: CASSSLAGYSNTGELFF

D: NA
V: TRBV14
J: TRBJ2-7
CDR3: CASSQDFYYEQYF

D: TRBD2
V: TRBV5-1
J: TRBJ2-5
CDR3: CASSRGLAGVQETQYF

D: TRBD1
V: TRBV5-1
J: TRBJ2-2
CDR3: CASSPGTGGASNTGELFF

D: NA
V: TRBV6-1
J: TRBJ1-2
CDR3: CASSQRVFNYGYTF

D: NA
V: TRBV7-9
J: TRBJ1-2
CDR3: CASSLELVSQGYTF

D: NA
V: TRBV4-3
J: TRBJ2-1
CDR3: CASSRVGGRGGAYNEQFF

D: TRBD1
V: TRBV5-4
J: TRBJ2-7
CDR3: CASSFGTGGYEQYF

D: NA
V: TRBV19
J: TRBJ1-4
CDR3: CASSDSTNEKLFF